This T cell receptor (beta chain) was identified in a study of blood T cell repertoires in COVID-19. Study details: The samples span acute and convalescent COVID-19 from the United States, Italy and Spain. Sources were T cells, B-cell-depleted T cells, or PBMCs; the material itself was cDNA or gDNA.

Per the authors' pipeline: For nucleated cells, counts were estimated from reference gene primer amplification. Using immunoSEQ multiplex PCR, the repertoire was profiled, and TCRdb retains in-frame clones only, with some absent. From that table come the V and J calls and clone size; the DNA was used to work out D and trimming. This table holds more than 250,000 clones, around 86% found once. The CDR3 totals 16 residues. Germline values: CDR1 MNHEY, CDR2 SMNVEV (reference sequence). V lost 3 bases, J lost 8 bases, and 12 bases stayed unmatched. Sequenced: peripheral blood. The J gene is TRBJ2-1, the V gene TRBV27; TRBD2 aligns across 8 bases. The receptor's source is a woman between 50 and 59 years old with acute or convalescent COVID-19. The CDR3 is CASSFGLAGPGYEQFF. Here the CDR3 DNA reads TGTGCCAGCAGTTTTGGTCTAGCGGGCCCCGGATATGAGCAGTTCTTC.